This TCR beta chain was recorded in a study of blood T cell repertoires in COVID-19 (dated by TCRdb to the early 2020s). For context, the study as a whole: Collaborator samples came from the United States, Italy and Spain and covered acute and convalescent phases of COVID-19. The prospective study material was composed of cDNA or gDNA derived from T cells, B-cell-depleted T cells, or PBMCs. Deeply sampled blood TCRbeta repertoires from subjects exposed to, actively infected with, or recovered from COVID-19 were included in the dataset. The repertoires were released in a freely available public database intended as a resource for research on the immune response to SARS-CoV-2. The samples were drawn from the first 160 participants of the ongoing ImmuneRACE study and from 1,254 subjects provided by 6 global collaborators. A de-identified subject ID, COVID-19 status, age in years and sex were almost always included in the sample metadata. Where available, HLA class I and class II types were obtained from metadata supplied by the sample provider rather than from assay-based typing.

Whole blood was collected in K2EDTA tubes by collaborating institutions according to the institutions' own protocols. For TCRbeta analysis, collaborators shipped samples in one of three forms: frozen whole blood, isolated PBMCs, or DNA extracted from either of those sample types. The immunoSEQ Assay, a bias-controlled multiplex PCR, was used to amplify TCRbeta CDR3 regions from genomic DNA. In the original analysis: Nucleated cell counts per sample were estimated from amplification of reference gene primers within the assay. To quantify the absolute abundance of each unique TCRbeta CDR3 rearrangement, sequence reads were collapsed and filtered. Productive Simpson clonality was computed per sample as the square root of Simpson's diversity index over productive rearrangements. TCRdb provides this immuneACCESS table in a form limited to in-frame rearrangements. Some clones are lacking; in checked studies, under half of them reflect an unresolved V gene, and why the rest are absent is not known. That table furnishes V, J and clone size, whereas the DNA furnished D and trimming. The sample table holds over 50,000 clones, of which around 83% were seen once. About 12% of the sample lies in the top ten.

Broad study findings and their caveats: How much clinical and demographic metadata was included differed by source and by participant, and the metadata was provided uncurated.

To note about this clone: There is no known antigen for this receptor. No qualities accompany the bases; no much larger clone lies one base away.

The TCR was taken from a man in his 70s with active COVID-19. Sequencing input: peripheral blood.

The CDR3 in this case is CASSQTLTTSRETEAFF. The bases are TGCGCCAGCAGCCAGACTCTGACGACCTCCCGGGAAACTGAAGCTTTCTTT. The V gene is TRBV4-3 and the J gene is TRBJ1-1; there is no confident call for the D gene. V loses 3 bases, J loses 5 bases, and the germline ends lie 22 bases apart. From cysteine to phenylalanine, the CDR3 is 17 amino acids long. Just CDR3 DNA is preserved here, 51 bases in frame from base 1. Based on the germline V gene, the CDR1 and CDR2 sequences are LGHNA and YSLEER.